The following is a T cell receptor (beta chain) sequence with its context. There is no known antigen for this receptor. No much larger clonotype is one base removed from it; base qualities were not supplied. Library creation used 5' RACE. Sequencing took place on an Illumina HiSeq 2500. The second PCR ran for roughly 7 to 11 cycles and used a J-beta primer mix along with a sample-barcoded 5' primer. Each TCR beta cDNA molecule received a unique molecular identifier from a template-switch 5' adaptor carrying 12 random nucleotides. Each sample yielded at least 2.5 million CDR3-containing paired-end reads. The Mint cDNA synthesis kit, primed by a TRBC-specific oligonucleotide, was used to synthesize first-strand cDNA from all RNA. After uracil-DNA glycosylase treatment, a first 18-cycle PCR used universal primers M1SS and BC2_uni_R on all cDNA. In the source study's methods: For normalization, 1 million high-quality reads, each with a distinct molecular identifier, were randomly selected from each sample. Reads with shared molecular identifiers were discarded instead of being binned into consensus sequences. MiTCR, set to a Q25 quality threshold and the strictest error-elimination algorithm, was used for CDR3 identification, clonotype clustering and error correction. Lower-bound total TCR beta diversity was estimated with a nonparametric unseen species model using Euler transformation. TCRdb trimmed public reads at Q25 via fastp, called clones via MiXCR and kept in-frame beta chains. Each record represents a unique CDR3 protein, reported with the most common genes and DNA among its rows. The V and J calls were not made by the authors but by TCRdb's processing. For this sample the table gives approximately 690,000 distinct CDR3 sequences, of which less than 45% were detected only once. The ten largest account for around 30% of the sample.

CDR1 and CDR2 (MNHEY, SMNVEV) derive from the germline V gene (reference sequence). The CDR3 holds 15 amino acids from the cysteine to the phenylalanine. Just the 45-base CDR3 DNA is kept, in frame starting at base 1. For this chain, trimming is 5 bases at the V end and 2 bases at the J end, and the number of junction bases without a gene match is 4. This sample is drawn from a study of blood T cells in healthy people across ages (dated by TCRdb to between 2014 and 2017). Regarding the research as a whole: Template switching captured roughly one uniquely barcoded TCR beta cDNA molecule per two T cells in model experiments. Age-related changes in TCR beta repertoire diversity were measured in the study by deep sequencing normalized with unique cDNA molecular identifiers. Four age groups were formed from the donors: young (average 16 years), middle-aged (approximately 42), aged (roughly 59) and long-lived (more than 75). To avoid experimental bias, donors of different ages were randomly spread across the sequencing lanes. The study analyzed two additional independent replicas of 1 million unique cDNA reads from the same blood draw for two donors, one aged 18 to 29 and one aged 80 or older.

The approximately 41 donors, aged about 6 to 95 years, were systemically healthy Caucasian individuals from Russia. Each donor gave approximately 9.3 milliliters of peripheral blood, collected into EDTA-treated Vacutainer tubes. Ficoll-Paque density-gradient centrifugation was used to isolate PBMCs, with at least 6.5 million per sample. Total RNA, at least 6 micrograms per sample, was extracted from PBMCs with Trizol reagent. The percentages of naive CD45RAhigh/CD27high T cells were determined by flow cytometry on a PBMC aliquot from every donor. Results the study describes overall, beyond this receptor: Observed TCR beta diversity per million T cells fell roughly linearly with age, and a significant reduction was already apparent by age roughly 40. Because the CMV infection status of the donors was unknown, age-related changes in expanded clonotypes may potentially have been confounded. A strong correlation was found between observed TCR beta diversity and the percentage of naive T cells measured by flow cytometry. Compared with the aged group, more naive CD4+ T cells, fewer expanded clones and increased TCR diversity were shown by the long-lived group, suggesting age selection. Because profiling used bulk unsorted PBMCs, naive and antigen-experienced compartments could not be compared conclusively. Estimates of total diversity based on one million sequenced T cells were regarded as lower bounds and as underestimates.

The sequence is built from TRBV27 and TRBJ1-4, with 8 junctional bases fitting TRBD1. Sequenced material: blood. The clonotype was recovered from a man older than 75 in good health. The bases read TGTGCCAGCAGTCCCGGGACAGGTACTAATGAAAAACTGTTTTTT. Its protein reads: CASSPGTGTNEKLFF.